The 23 T cell receptor beta chains given below trace back to one sample, sequenced in a study of blood T cell repertoires in COVID-19. Sequencing used immunoSEQ multiplex PCR; TCRdb keeps in-frame clones, though not all of them. The repertoire has 200,000 to 300,000 clones, 80% to 85% of them found once; the top ten carry 4.2%. Sequenced sample: peripheral blood. The receptors here all came from a man aged 55 to 70 with acute or convalescent COVID-19.

The chain uses TRBV14 and TRBJ2-1, with 8 bases that match TRBD2. The CDR3 runs to 15 residues. Germline CDR1 and CDR2: SGHDN and FVKESK. The V segment lost 4 bases and the J segment 5 bases; nucleotides outside the gene matches: 7. Here the CDR3 reads CASSRPGLGDNEQFF. The CDR3 DNA reads TGTGCCAGCAGCCGACCGGGACTAGGAGACAATGAGCAGTTCTTC.

CDR3 nucleotide sequence: TGTGCCAGCACAAGCGGCAATGAGCAGTTCTTC. Its translation: CASTSGNEQFF. This chain links TRBV2 with TRBJ2-1; D is perhaps TRBD2 (5 bases). The CDR3 loop spans 11 amino acids. V was trimmed by 7 bases and J by 6 bases, leaving 7 bases between them. Germline V gives CDR1 SNHLY, CDR2 FYNNEI.

In the case of this clone: An end of the junction does not agree with germline; a read error may underlie this. In nucleotides, the CDR3 is TGTGCCAGCAGCGCAGACAGCCCCCCCGGGTTC. This gives the protein CASSADSPPGF. The chain employs TRBV11-2 and TRBJ2-7, with a possible D match to TRBD1 (5 bases). The CDR3 is 11 residues long. The V gene's germline CDR1 is SGHAT and CDR2 FQNNGV.

Only one count was recorded for this clone. The chain has TRBV29-1 and TRBJ2-5; weak D call: TRBD2 (6 bases). Germline lookup yields CDR1 SQVTM and CDR2 ANQGSEA. Trimming stripped 4 bases from V and 2 bases from J, with 23 bases between. CDR3 length: 17 residues. CDR3: CSVGSGFQRRIQETQYF. For the CDR3, the DNA is TGCAGCGTTGGCAGCGGGTTCCAACGGAGAATACAAGAGACCCAGTACTTC.

The chain links TRBV7-6 to TRBJ1-1; D gene ambiguous. CDR1 SGHVS and CDR2 FNYEAQ come from the germline V gene. The CDR3 totals 14 residues. V was shortened by 2 bases and J by 3 bases, with 10 bases between the two germline ends. The CDR3 region has the DNA TGTGCCAGCAGCTTATTCCCCGGGGACACTGAAGCTTTCTTT. Its translation is CASSLFPGDTEAFF. The complete variable domain, with remaining parts taken from reference TRBV7-6 and TRBJ1-1, reads GAGVSQSPRYKVTKRGQDVALRCDPISGHVSLYWYRQALGQGPEFLTYFNYEAQQDKSGLPNDRFSAERPEGSISTLTIQRTEQRDSAMYRCASSLFPGDTEAFFGQGTRLTVV.

V is TRBV12-3 or TRBV12-4 and J is TRBJ2-7; D is unresolved. The V end was cut by 6 bases, the J end by 6 bases, with 9 bases between. This CDR3 is built from 11 residues. The CDR3 spells CASRRSGEQYF. The CDR3 bases are TGTGCCAGCAGGCGGTCTGGCGAGCAGTACTTC.

The chain employs TRBV3-1 (or the pseudogene TRBV3-2) and TRBJ2-5; 16 bases agree with TRBD2. This CDR3 has 20 residues. CDR1 LGHDT and CDR2 YNNKEL come from the germline V gene (reference sequence). The J segment lost 0 bases and the V segment lost 1 base, leaving 8 bases of the junction unmatched. Here the CDR3 DNA reads TGTGCCAGCAGCCAAGTGCCGCCGGGACTAGCGGGGGGGCACCAAGAGACCCAGTACTTC. This translates into CASSQVPPGLAGGHQETQYF.

This rearrangement joins TRBV6-1 to TRBJ1-5; 9 nucleotides agree with TRBD1. CDR3 length equals 16 residues. V dropped 3 bases and J dropped 3; count of bases not matched to a gene: 6. Germline V gene sequence: CDR1 MNHNS, CDR2 SASEGT. CDR3 sequence reads: CASSDPGQGYNQPQHF. DNA of the CDR3: TGTGCCAGCAGTGATCCTGGACAGGGGTACAATCAGCCCCAGCATTTT.

DNA of the CDR3: TGTGCCAGCAGCTTTAATAGGGACAGGGGCAACATTCAGTACTTC. This translates into CASSFNRDRGNIQYF. The chain has TRBV5-6 and TRBJ2-4, with TRBD1 matching over 10 bases. Trimming removed 2 bases from V and 7 bases from J; junction bases left unmatched: 6. CDR3 size: 15 residues. Germline V gene lookup returns CDR1 SGHDT and CDR2 YYEEEE.

This sequence joins TRBV5-1 and TRBJ2-7, with D tentatively TRBD1 (7 bases). Germline V gene sequence: CDR1 SGHRS, CDR2 YFSETQ. The CDR3 spans 16 residues. V was pared by 1 base and J by 0 bases, with 14 bases between. CDR3 sequence reads: CASSLLSRGDSYEQYF. The CDR3 nucleotides read TGCGCCAGCAGCTTGTTGTCCAGGGGGGACTCCTACGAGCAGTACTTC.

The chain has TRBV27 and TRBJ1-1; D ambiguous. Germline lookup yields CDR1 MNHEY and CDR2 SMNVEV (reference sequence). The V end was cut by 4 bases, the J end by 0 bases, with 9 bases between. This CDR3 spans 14 amino acids. Written as DNA, the CDR3 is TGTGCCAGCAGTTCCGCGGGTATGAACACTGAAGCTTTCTTT. Translating gives CASSSAGMNTEAFF.

The chain joins TRBV7-8 to TRBJ1-2, with D perhaps TRBD1 (6 bases). The V gene lost 5 bases and the J gene lost 6 bases, with 19 bases spanning the gap. The CDR3 runs 15 residues. The germline V gene encodes CDR1 SGHVS and CDR2 FQNEAQ. The CDR3 sequence is CASSPRLAGADGYTF. CDR3 sequence (DNA): TGTGCCAGCAGCCCACGGTTGGCGGGGGCAGATGGCTACACCTTC.

The chain carries TRBV5-1 and TRBJ1-1; D is possibly TRBD1 (6 bases). There are 13 residues in the CDR3. Between the trimmed V and J ends, which lost 4 bases and 1 base, there was a span of 8 bases. The germline CDR1 and CDR2 sequences are SGHRS and YFSETQ. The CDR3 nucleotides read TGCGCCAGCAGCGGACAGCCGAACACTGAAGCTTTCTTT. Translation: CASSGQPNTEAFF. Together with reference TRBV5-1 and TRBJ1-1, the CDR3 gives the full variable domain: KAGVTQTPRYLIKTRGQQVTLSCSPISGHRSVSWYQQTPGQGLQFLFEYFSETQRNKGNFPGRFSGRQFSNSRSEMNVSTLELGDSALYLCASSGQPNTEAFFGQGTRLTVV.

This clone was seen a handful of times. This rearrangement joins TRBV24-1 to TRBJ1-6; 9 bases fit TRBD1. The V gene end was trimmed by 9 bases and the J gene end by 10 bases; junction bases not matched to a gene: 3. The CDR3 loop spans 12 amino acids. Germline V gives CDR1 KGHDR, CDR2 SFDVKD. CDR3 in DNA: TGTGCCACCGGGGACAGGGTGTCACCCCTCCACTTT. It codes for CATGDRVSPLHF.

This rearrangement joins TRBV21-1 to TRBJ2-5; the D segment call TRBD1 is taken from the table without a DNA check. TRBV21-1 is a listed pseudogene. This CDR3 contains 15 residues. The CDR3 here is CARTTGQVTQETQYF. The DNA of the CDR3 is TGTGCCAGGACCACCGGACAGGTGACCCAAGAGACCCAGTACTTC.

This rearrangement joins TRBV30 to TRBJ1-3, with D possibly TRBD1 on 5 matching bases. Germline V gives CDR1 GTSNPN, CDR2 SVGIG (reference sequence). This CDR3 has 15 residues. V gave up 3 bases and J gave up 0 bases, with 12 bases separating them. The CDR3: CAWSLGASSGNTIYF. CDR3 in DNA: TGTGCCTGGAGCTTAGGGGCGAGCTCTGGAAACACCATATATTTT.

The V call is TRBV29-1, the J call TRBJ1-3; D unclear. Trimming stripped 0 bases from V and 0 bases from J, with 6 bases between. There are 14 residues in the CDR3. CDR1 and CDR2 (germline): SQVTM, ANQGSEA. CDR3 sequence (DNA): TGCAGCGTTGAAGATCGGAGCTCTGGAAACACCATATATTTT. It translates to CSVEDRSSGNTIYF.

The chain recombines TRBV7-3 with TRBJ2-7; D is perhaps TRBD2 (5 bases). The CDR3 totals 13 residues. Germline CDR1 reads SGHTA; CDR2 reads FQGTGA. V lost 5 bases, J lost 7 bases, and 15 bases lay in between. The CDR3 DNA reads TGTGCCAGCAGCGTAGGACCACCGGGAGAGCAGTACTTC. Translated, it gives CASSVGPPGEQYF.

This clone was observed a handful of times. One junction end does not reproduce the germline sequence, and a read error may be involved. This sequence joins TRBV6-1 and TRBJ1-1; a possible D gene is TRBD1 (6 bases). This CDR3 has 11 residues. Germline V gene sequence: CDR1 MNHNS, CDR2 SASEGT. This chain's CDR3 is CASSEWGGRIF. The CDR3 nucleotides read TGTGCCAGCAGTGAGTGGGGGGGGCGGATCTTT.

The rearrangement uses TRBV28 and TRBJ1-2, with D unresolved. V was trimmed by 5 bases and J by 0 bases, leaving 16 bases between them. Germline assignment: CDR1 MDHEN and CDR2 SYDVKM. CDR3 size: 16 residues. CDR3: CASSIPSRSTNYGYTF. The DNA of the CDR3 is TGTGCCAGCAGTATACCCTCGCGGTCTACTAACTATGGCTACACCTTC.

The CDR3 sequence is CASSEGQGAPRAWGEQYF. As DNA, the CDR3 is TGTGCCAGTAGCGAGGGACAGGGGGCGCCTCGAGCTTGGGGCGAGCAGTACTTC. This rearrangement joins TRBV19 to TRBJ2-7, with 12 bases that match TRBD1. V lost 6 bases and J lost 6; bases outside the gene matches: 18. Germline V gene data show CDR1 as LNHDA and CDR2 as SQIVND (reference sequence). The CDR3 runs to 18 residues.

The CDR3 region is CACQTSGGLEQYF. Here the CDR3 DNA reads TGTGCCTGTCAGACTAGCGGGGGATTGGAGCAGTACTTC. The chain carries TRBV30 and TRBJ2-7; 12 bases are shared with TRBD2. This CDR3 comprises 13 residues. Trimming cost V 6 bases and J 7 bases; bases outside gene matches: 7. Germline CDR1 and CDR2: GTSNPN and SVGIG (reference sequence).

The CDR3 DNA sequence: TGTGCCAGCAGTCAGCTAGCGGGAGGCTACAATGAGCAGTTCTTC. Translation: CASSQLAGGYNEQFF. The J gene is TRBJ2-1, the V gene TRBV6-4; 11 nucleotides agree with TRBD2. V gave up 5 bases and J gave up 3 bases; unmatched junction bases: 3. The CDR3 totals 15 residues. Germline V CDR1 and CDR2: MRHNA, SNTAGT.